This paragraph covers one TCR beta chain sequence. The record originates from a study of control samples from healthy donors and cancer patients. CDR3 length: 17 residues. Trimming pared 0 bases from V and 8 bases from J, leaving 22 bases between. The germline CDR1 and CDR2 sequences are LGHNA and YSLEER. Using immunoSEQ multiplex PCR, the repertoire was profiled, and TCRdb retains in-frame clones only, with some absent. The sample records about 180,000 clones, around nine tenths being singletons. This sequence joins TRBV4-3 and TRBJ1-2; tentative D call: TRBD1 (5 bases). Sequencing input: blood. This sequence was found in a man aged 30-40 years in good health. CDR3 DNA: TGCGCCAGCAGCCAAGAGCCGGGACCCTGGGGTTTCGGGGGCTACACCTTC. This encodes CASSQEPGPWGFGGYTF.